This T cell receptor (beta chain) was identified during a study of blood T cells in healthy people across ages. Combining a sample-barcoded 5' primer with a J-beta primer mix, a second PCR ran for 7 to 11 cycles. TCRdb recomputed calls from the 5' RACE reads with MiXCR, one row per CDR3 protein. Of about 2 million distinct CDR3 sequences in the sample, around 48% were seen once. V was cut by 6 bases and J by 10 bases, with 12 bases left in between. The CDR3 is 12 amino acids. Germline values: CDR1 SGHVS, CDR2 FNYEAQ. The chain combines TRBV7-6 with TRBJ1-4; D unclear. The sequence came from a woman aged 40 to 55 in good health. The specimen sequenced was blood. This CDR3 is CASSPKVGKLFF. DNA of the CDR3: TGTGCCAGCAGTCCAAAGGTGGGAAAACTGTTTTTT. Variable domain in full (rest from reference TRBV7-6 and TRBJ1-4): GAGVSQSPRYKVTKRGQDVALRCDPISGHVSLYWYRQALGQGPEFLTYFNYEAQQDKSGLPNDRFSAERPEGSISTLTIQRTEQRDSAMYRCASSPKVGKLFFGSGTQLSVL.